The 17 T cell receptor beta chains reported below all come from one sample, sequenced in a study of beta chain features in type 1 diabetes. Sequencing targeted expressed TCRB transcripts, as all isolated RNA had been reverse transcribed. The table came from immunoSEQ multiplex PCR; TCRdb's copy has only in-frame clones and leaves some out. The table records around 190,000 clones, more than 10% of them present only once. Sequencing was performed on central memory CD4+ T cells from blood. Receptors were obtained from a woman under 30 in good health.

This clone was found a few times. This rearrangement joins TRBV5-6 to TRBJ2-7; 7 nucleotides align to TRBD2. The V gene's germline CDR1 is SGHDT and CDR2 YYEEEE. There are 17 residues in the CDR3. J lost 1 base, V lost 4 bases, and 14 bases had no gene match. The chain's CDR3 is CASSDTAGGSASYEQYF. DNA of the CDR3: TGTGCCAGCAGCGACACGGCCGGCGGGAGTGCTTCCTACGAGCAGTACTTC.

The gene calls are TRBV19 and TRBJ2-7, with a possible D match to TRBD2 (5 bases). The germline CDR1 and CDR2 sequences are LNHDA and SQIVND (reference sequence). V was cut by 2 bases and J by 1 base, with 9 bases left in between. The CDR3 is 14 residues long. The CDR3 region is CASSINSGSYEQYF. CDR3 coding DNA: TGTGCCAGTAGTATAAACAGCGGATCCTACGAGCAGTACTTC.

The chain links TRBV7-3 to TRBJ2-4; D possibly corresponds to TRBD2 (6 bases). V was trimmed by 2 bases and J by 8 bases, leaving 13 bases between them. From germline, CDR1 is SGHTA and CDR2 FQGTGA. The CDR3 sequence is 14 residues long. The CDR3 protein is CASSLAGGGYIQYF. In DNA, the CDR3 is TGTGCCAGCAGCTTAGCCGGGGGAGGATACATTCAGTACTTC.

There are a few counts of this clone. The chain carries TRBV7-2 and TRBJ2-5; 9 bases line up with TRBD1. The CDR3 covers 16 residues. V shed 3 bases, J shed 5 bases, and the junction held 10 bases outside the gene matches. CDR1 is SGHTA and CDR2 is FQGNSA in the germline V gene. The CDR3 is CASSFSRTGAGETQYF. The CDR3 nucleotides read TGTGCCAGCAGCTTCTCCCGGACAGGGGCAGGGGAGACCCAGTACTTC.

The chain joins TRBV5-4 to TRBJ1-1; 9 bases agree with TRBD1. Losses at the gene ends were 4 bases for V and 6 bases for J; bases not matched to a gene: 4. This CDR3 is built from 13 residues. Looked up from germline, CDR1 is SGHNT and CDR2 is YYREEE (reference sequence). CDR3 amino acids: CASSRGQGAEAFF. The CDR3 DNA is TGTGCCAGCAGCAGGGGACAGGGTGCTGAAGCTTTCTTT.

The chain couples TRBV4-2 to TRBJ2-5; D gene ambiguous. CDR1 is LGHNA and CDR2 is YNFKEQ in the germline V gene. V dropped 4 bases and J dropped 4 bases, with 13 bases sitting between them. CDR3 size: 14 residues. This CDR3 reads CASSPEVRGETQYF. DNA of the CDR3: TGTGCCAGCAGCCCAGAGGTTAGAGGAGAGACCCAGTACTTC.

The V and J genes are TRBV18 and TRBJ2-3; 9 nucleotides agree with TRBD1. V dropped 6 bases and J dropped 4; count of bases not matched to a gene: 11. The germline V gene has CDR1 KGHSH and CDR2 LQKENI. The CDR3 runs to 16 residues. The CDR3 reads CASSTGGARKADTQYF. The CDR3 DNA follows: TGTGCCAGCTCGACAGGGGGGGCGCGTAAGGCAGATACGCAGTATTTT.

This clone was seen a handful of times. The chain is built from TRBV5-6 and TRBJ2-5, with 8 positions matching TRBD2. The junction had 3 bases not matched to a gene; V was cut back by 2 bases and J by 0 bases. This CDR3 has 15 residues. Germline V gene data show CDR1 as SGHDT and CDR2 as YYEEEE. The CDR3 DNA sequence: TGTGCCAGCAGCTTCACTAGCGGAGACCAAGAGACCCAGTACTTC. Amino acid sequence: CASSFTSGDQETQYF. The full variable domain, rest sourced from reference TRBV5-6 and TRBJ2-5, is DAGVTQSPTHLIKTRGQQVTLRCSPKSGHDTVSWYQQALGQGPQFIFQYYEEEERQRGNFPDRFSGHQFPNYSSELNVNALLLGDSALYLCASSFTSGDQETQYFGPGTRLLVL.

This clone has only a few counts. The chain couples TRBV28 to TRBJ2-7; TRBD2 matches 11 bases. CDR1 is MDHEN, CDR2 SYDVKM, per germline. V lost 5 bases, J lost 6 bases, and 9 bases stayed unmatched. The CDR3 extends over 15 amino acids. The CDR3 DNA follows: TGTGCCAGCAGTCCCGCACTAGCGGGAGACCTCGAGCAGTACTTC. Its translation is CASSPALAGDLEQYF.

This clone showed up just a few times. The chain recombines TRBV11-3 with TRBJ2-1, with D possibly matching TRBD1 (5 bases). This CDR3 comprises 13 residues. Trimming took 1 base from V and 16 from J, leaving 17 bases between them. In germline, CDR1 is SGHNT, CDR2 YENEEA. Written as DNA, the CDR3 is TGTGCCAGCAGCTTAGTTGGGGCGGCTGACCGCTTCTTC. Protein: CASSLVGAADRFF.

This clone came up a few times. The V gene is TRBV28, the J gene TRBJ1-2; 8 bases line up with TRBD1. CDR1 MDHEN and CDR2 SYDVKM come from the germline V gene. The trim removed 7 bases at V and 4 bases at J, leaving 11 bases unmatched. The CDR3 length is 15 residues. The CDR3 region has the DNA TGTGCCAGCACCACCCCGTCAGGGGGCGGCTATGGCTACACCTTC. It translates to CASTTPSGGGYGYTF.

This chain joins TRBV11-2 and TRBJ2-7, with TRBD2 matching 12 bases. V trimming: 6 bases; J trimming: 4 bases; junction bases outside the gene matches: 4. CDR3 length: 14 amino acids. Germline-derived CDR1 and CDR2 are SGHAT and FQNNGV. The CDR3, as DNA: TGTGCCAGCAGTTTCGGACTAGCGGGATACGAGCAGTACTTC. Translation gives CASSFGLAGYEQYF. Full variable domain (remainder filled in from reference TRBV11-2 and TRBJ2-7): EAGVAQSPRYKIIEKRQSVAFWCNPISGHATLYWYQQILGQGPKLLIQFQNNGVVDDSQLPKDRFSAERLKGVDSTLKIQPAKLEDSAVYLCASSFGLAGYEQYFGPGTRLTVT.

The chain joins TRBV30 to TRBJ2-7, with TRBD1 matching over 8 bases. Germline V gene data show CDR1 as GTSNPN and CDR2 as SVGIG (reference sequence). The CDR3 sequence is 14 residues long. The V segment lost 2 bases and the J segment 7 bases; nucleotides outside the gene matches: 10. CDR3 in DNA: TGTGCCTGGAGTTCAAGCAGGGGGCGCGGGGAGCAGTACTTC. The encoded protein is CAWSSSRGRGEQYF.

This chain links TRBV28 with TRBJ1-1; D may be TRBD1 (6 bases). From germline, CDR1 is MDHEN and CDR2 SYDVKM. Between the trimmed V and J ends, which lost 5 bases and 8 bases, there was a span of 21 bases. The CDR3 runs 15 residues. The DNA of the CDR3 is TGTGCCAGCAGTCAGGGGACGACAGGACCCGGGGAAGCTTTCTTT. Translation gives CASSQGTTGPGEAFF.

J is TRBJ1-2 and V is TRBV30, with 7 nucleotides matching TRBD1. V dropped 5 bases and J dropped 7; count of bases not matched to a gene: 10. Germline V lookup: CDR1 GTSNPN, CDR2 SVGIG (reference sequence). The CDR3 covers 13 residues. CDR3 nucleotide sequence: TGTGCCTGGGATCCCCGACAGGGATCTGGCTACACCTTC. It encodes CAWDPRQGSGYTF.

This clone appeared a few times. This sequence joins TRBV7-3 and TRBJ2-7, with D possibly TRBD1 on 6 matching bases. Trimming cost V 8 bases and J 6 bases, with 17 bases left between them. Germline CDR1 is SGHTA and CDR2 is FQGTGA. The CDR3 has 13 residues. The CDR3 DNA reads TGTGCCAGCGCGCCCCAGGGGTACGGCGAGCAGTACTTC. Residues: CASAPQGYGEQYF.

CDR3 nucleotides: TGTGCCTGGAGGTCCGACAGGGCCTTCACTGAAGCTTTCTTT. Residues: CAWRSDRAFTEAFF. The chain links TRBV30 to TRBJ1-1; 7 bases fit TRBD1. Germline trimming cut 3 bases from V and 4 bases from J; bases unmatched to any gene: 8. Germline V gene data show CDR1 as GTSNPN and CDR2 as SVGIG (reference sequence). This CDR3 contains 14 residues.